This T cell receptor (beta chain) was documented in a study of blood T cell repertoires in COVID-19. Study overall: Acute and convalescent COVID-19 specimens originated in the United States, Italy and Spain.

Some clones are missing from TCRdb's copy, which holds only in-frame ones; the method was immunoSEQ multiplex PCR. The repertoire holds 200,000 or so clones, around 90% seen once, with around 3.6% in the top ten. Looked up from germline, CDR1 is MNHEY and CDR2 is SVGAGI. V trimming: 6 bases; J trimming: 6 bases; junction bases outside the gene matches: 11. The CDR3 totals 15 residues. All exposed participants met a person with COVID-19 within 2 weeks before entering the study. The specimen sequenced was PBMCs or T cells enriched from blood (not recorded which). The receptor was derived from a woman in her 30s who had been exposed to COVID-19. This chain joins TRBV6-5 and TRBJ1-3; 7 bases are shared with TRBD1. DNA for the CDR3: TGTGCCAGCAGGACACAGGGGAGTTCCGAAAACACCATATATTTT. The encoded protein is CASRTQGSSENTIYF.